Below, 15 T cell receptor beta chains from the same sample are listed, as sequenced in a study of radiotherapy plus CTLA-4 blockade in lung cancer. The repertoire was sequenced with immunoSEQ multiplex PCR; TCRdb's copy has only in-frame clones and lacks some. The sample consists of 86,000 or so clones, 78% of them appearing once. This specimen was peripheral blood, taken from a patient treated with radiotherapy plus ipilimumab. The receptors derive from a human donor with non-small cell lung cancer who had a partial response to radiotherapy plus ipilimumab. Some clones in this sample may be carry-over from other donors' samples.

In DNA form, the CDR3 reads TGTGCCAGCACCAACAAGGGGGCCGGGGACACTGAAGCTTTCTTT. It encodes CASTNKGAGDTEAFF. The J gene is TRBJ1-1, the V gene TRBV6-5, with 7 bases identical to TRBD1. In germline, CDR1 is MNHEY, CDR2 SVGAGI. J lost 3 bases, V lost 7 bases, and 11 bases had no gene match. The CDR3 consists of 15 residues.

This clone has just a few counts. The chain employs TRBV28 and TRBJ1-4; D uncertain. V gave up 3 bases and J gave up 0 bases, with 11 bases separating them. The CDR3 extends over 16 amino acids. Germline lookup yields CDR1 MDHEN and CDR2 SYDVKM. CDR3 amino acids: CASSFVGFATNEKLFF. In nucleotides, the CDR3 is TGTGCCAGCAGTTTTGTTGGCTTTGCAACTAATGAAAAACTGTTTTTT.

The genes are TRBV5-1 and TRBJ2-2, with 9 bases aligning to TRBD1. V dropped 4 bases and J dropped 6; count of bases not matched to a gene: 7. The CDR3 has 15 residues. From germline, CDR1 is SGHRS and CDR2 YFSETQ. The CDR3 region has the DNA TGCGCCAGCAGCGTATACAGGACAGGGGCCGGGGAGCTGTTTTTT. Translating it yields CASSVYRTGAGELFF.

The chain carries TRBV4-2 and TRBJ1-1, with 12 bases identical to TRBD1. CDR3 length: 18 amino acids. The germline V gene encodes CDR1 LGHNA and CDR2 YNFKEQ. With V trimmed by 2 bases and J by 5 bases, 12 bases remained unmatched. The CDR3 DNA sequence: TGTGCCAGCAGCCAACTCGGGACAGGGGGCGAGGTAGATACTGAAGCTTTCTTT. It codes for CASSQLGTGGEVDTEAFF.

The chain has TRBV2 and TRBJ2-1; D is undetermined. CDR3 length: 14 amino acids. Germline V gene sequence: CDR1 SNHLY, CDR2 FYNNEI. Trimming left V 1 base short and J 4 bases short, with 8 bases between. CDR3 sequence: CASSEGTDYNEQFF. CDR3 nucleotides: TGTGCCAGCAGTGAAGGAACAGATTACAATGAGCAGTTCTTC.

The chain carries TRBV4-1 and TRBJ2-1, with TRBD1 matching 11 bases. Germline V lookup: CDR1 MGHRA, CDR2 YSYEKL. V was pared by 0 bases and J by 8 bases, with 9 bases of the junction left unmatched. The CDR3 covers 17 residues. DNA of the CDR3: TGCGCCAGCAGCCAAGATAGGGACAGGGGGTTTGTCTATGAGCAGTTCTTC. It translates to CASSQDRDRGFVYEQFF.

CDR3 residues: CASSLGGTGQKYGYTF. DNA of the CDR3: TGTGCCAGCAGCTTAGGGGGTACAGGTCAGAAGTATGGCTACACCTTC. J is TRBJ1-2 and V is TRBV7-2, with a tentative D call TRBD1 (5 bases). V was clipped by 1 base and J by 5 bases, with 17 bases between them. Germline CDR1 SGHTA, CDR2 FQGNSA. The CDR3 has 16 amino acids.

The rearrangement joins TRBV28 to TRBJ1-2, with D uncertain. The CDR3 totals 13 residues. V lost 4 bases, J lost 3 bases, and 9 bases lay in between. Germline-derived CDR1 and CDR2 are MDHEN and SYDVKM. CDR3 sequence: CASSSATDYGYTF. CDR3 in DNA: TGTGCCAGCAGTTCGGCCACAGACTATGGCTACACCTTC.

In its sample, this clone was seen once. The same CDR3 can be traced to other DNA sequences in this sample. As DNA, the CDR3 is TGTGCCAGCAGAGAGACAGGGGGCGGGCAGCAAGGCTACACCTTC. Translation gives CASRETGGGQQGYTF. V usage is TRBV28 and J usage is TRBJ1-2, with 10 bases aligning to TRBD1. Germline CDR1 MDHEN, CDR2 SYDVKM. Trimming cost V 6 bases and J 8 bases; bases outside gene matches: 12. This CDR3 is 15 amino acids long.

The chain carries TRBV28 and TRBJ2-3, with D perhaps matching TRBD2 (6 bases). The CDR3 covers 16 residues. Germline V gene lookup returns CDR1 MDHEN and CDR2 SYDVKM. V lost 3 bases and J 0 bases, leaving 13 bases between the germline ends. The chain's CDR3 is CASSFGSGASTDTQYF. The DNA for the CDR3 is TGTGCCAGCAGTTTTGGTAGCGGAGCTAGCACAGATACGCAGTATTTT.

In this sample, this clone turned up a few times. The chain carries TRBV6-1 and TRBJ1-4; 7 bases align to TRBD1. This CDR3 is 16 amino acids long. Unmatched junction bases numbered 10, after V lost 1 base and J lost 8 bases. CDR1 is MNHNS and CDR2 is SASEGT in the germline V gene. The CDR3 nucleotides are TGTGCCAGCAGTGAAGGTTCGACAGGGTGGGAAGAAAAACTGTTTTTT. Translated, it gives CASSEGSTGWEEKLFF.

This chain uses TRBV18 with TRBJ1-3; 7 positions match TRBD1. Germline CDR1 and CDR2: KGHSH and LQKENI. Losses at the gene ends were 3 bases for V and 0 bases for J; bases not matched to a gene: 5. The CDR3 covers 16 residues. Here the CDR3 reads CASSPLQGSSGNTIYF. Here the CDR3 DNA reads TGTGCCAGCTCACCGCTACAGGGGAGCTCTGGAAACACCATATATTTT.

The chain couples TRBV19 to TRBJ1-2, with 8 bases identical to TRBD1. CDR1 is LNHDA, CDR2 SQIVND, per germline (reference sequence). This CDR3 contains 14 residues. V shed 6 bases and J 2 bases; nucleotides not matched to a gene: 5. The CDR3 loop is CASSIQGVNYGYTF. The CDR3 nucleotides read TGTGCCAGTAGCATACAGGGGGTAAACTATGGCTACACCTTC.

This sequence joins TRBV4-3 and TRBJ1-1; D is undetermined. Germline CDR1 reads LGHNA; CDR2 reads YSLEER. Trimming took off 1 base at V and 1 base at J, with 10 bases between the two ends. The CDR3 contains 15 residues. The DNA of the CDR3 is TGCGCCAGCAGCCAAGGCGGAGGGTGGAACACTGAAGCTTTCTTT. This codes for CASSQGGGWNTEAFF.

The table lists this clone with a few counts. The chain has TRBV28 and TRBJ1-3, with 8 positions matching TRBD1. Looked up from germline, CDR1 is MDHEN and CDR2 is SYDVKM. V trimming: 5 bases; J trimming: 0 bases; junction bases outside the gene matches: 3. The CDR3 loop spans 15 amino acids. The CDR3, as DNA: TGTGCCAGCAGTCGACAGGGGAGCTCTGGAAACACCATATATTTT. Translated: CASSRQGSSGNTIYF.